Following are 24 T cell receptor beta chains from one sample sequenced in a study of T cells in women clearing cervical HPV infection. TCRdb keeps only in-frame clones here, not all; method: immunoSEQ multiplex PCR. In total, the table holds roughly 29,000 clones. Source material: blood buffy coat. The receptors stem from a woman aged 18 to 75 with a cervical HPV16 infection that either progressed to CIN3+ or cleared (not recorded which).

A note on this clone: With the read ending 3 residues before the CDR3 end, the germline J gene is used to fill in that end. This rearrangement joins TRBV6-1 to TRBJ1-2, with D perhaps matching TRBD1 (6 bases). The CDR3 runs 13 residues. The germline CDR1 and CDR2 sequences are MNHNS and SASEGT. CDR3 DNA (partial): TGTGCCAGCAGTGCCGGGACAAGGCGCGGC. Translation gives CASSAGTRRG. The CDR3 in its entirety is CASSAGTRRGYTF.

On this clone: The CDR3 goes on 3 residues after the read ends, and that part is filled in from the germline J gene. V gene TRBV18 combines with J gene TRBJ2-6; D unresolved. Trimming took 3 bases from V and 2 from J, leaving 11 bases between them. CDR3 length: 16 amino acids. Germline lookup yields CDR1 KGHSH and CDR2 LQKENI. The CDR3 spells CASSPYERTGANVLTF. The DNA read from the CDR3 is TGTGCCAGCTCACCTTATGAGCGTACTGGGGCCAACGTC. Supplemented by reference TRBV18 and TRBJ2-6, the full variable domain reads NAGVMQNPRHLVRRRGQEARLRCSPMKGHSHVYWYRQLPEEGLKFMVYLQKENIIDESGMPKERFSAEFPKEGPSILRIQQVVRGDSAAYFCASSPYERTGANVLTFGAGSRLTVL.

Notes on this clone: Coverage ceases 3 residues before the CDR3 finishes, and the germline J gene fills in the end. The rearrangement uses TRBV13 and TRBJ2-7, with 8 nucleotides matching TRBD1. The CDR3 length is 13 residues. Germline CDR1 and CDR2: PRHDT and FYEKMQ (reference sequence). V was clipped by 6 bases and J by 0 bases; unmatched bases: 1. CDR3 DNA (partial): TGTGCCAGCAGGGGACAGGACTCCTACGAG. Residues: CASRGQDSYE. The CDR3 reads in full as CASRGQDSYEQYF. The variable domain in full, completed from reference TRBV13 and TRBJ2-7, reads AAGVIQSPRHLIKEKRETATLKCYPIPRHDTVYWYQQGPGQDPQFLISFYEKMQSDKGSIPDRFSAQQFSDYHSELNMSSLELGDSALYFCASRGQDSYEQYFGPGTRLTVT.

As concerns this clone: The CDR3 end falls 3 residues outside the read, so it is completed with the germline J gene. V is TRBV2 and J is TRBJ1-1; 7 bases align to TRBD1. This CDR3 has 11 residues. The germline V gene has CDR1 SNHLY and CDR2 FYNNEI. The chain's CDR3 is CAVTGVHQAFF. The part of the CDR3 DNA that was read is TGTGCCGTCACAGGGGTGCATCAA.

In the case of this clone: Read coverage stops 3 residues before the CDR3 terminus; the germline J gene supplies the remainder. The rearrangement links TRBV28 to TRBJ1-1, with 8 bases matching TRBD1. Germline V gives CDR1 MDHEN, CDR2 SYDVKM. This CDR3 has 15 amino acids. V gave up 6 bases and J gave up 1 base; unmatched junction bases: 7. The CDR3 loop reads CASSPQTGANTEAFF. Partial CDR3 DNA: TGTGCCAGCAGCCCGCAGACAGGGGCGAACACTGAA. Full variable domain (outside the CDR3, taken from reference TRBV28 and TRBJ1-1): DVKVTQSSRYLVKRTGEKVFLECVQDMDHENMFWYRQDPGLGLRLIYFSYDVKMKEKGDIPEGYSVSREKKERFSLILESASTNQTSMYLCASSPQTGANTEAFFGQGTRLTVV.

About this clone: The read terminates 3 residues ahead of where the CDR3 ends, so the germline J gene completes it. The chain recombines TRBV20-1 with TRBJ1-4; a possible D gene is TRBD1 (6 bases). CDR3 size: 15 residues. In germline, CDR1 is DFQATT, CDR2 SNEGSKA (reference sequence). V lost 0 bases and J 5 bases, leaving 13 bases between the germline ends. CDR3 DNA (partial): TGCAGTGCTAGAGATCAACCAGGGGCAAATGAAAAA. Translating gives CSARDQPGANEK. The whole CDR3 sequence is CSARDQPGANEKLFF.

With respect to this clone: The read ends 3 residues shy of where the CDR3 ends; the end is completed using the germline J gene. This chain links TRBV10-3 with TRBJ1-1; a possible D gene is TRBD1 (6 bases). This CDR3 comprises 15 residues. V was pared by 0 bases and J by 4 bases, with 12 bases between. Per the germline V gene, CDR1 is ENHRY and CDR2 is SYGVKD. This CDR3 is CAISESERGTTEAFF. The sequenced part of the CDR3 DNA is TGTGCCATCAGTGAGTCAGAAAGGGGGACCACTGAA.

Note on this clone: From the germline J gene comes the end of the CDR3, since the read stops 3 residues before it. The chain employs TRBV11-2 and TRBJ1-1, with D unresolved. Trimming removed 2 bases from V and 2 bases from J, with 9 bases in between. CDR1 is SGHAT and CDR2 is FQNNGV in the germline V gene. The CDR3 totals 14 residues. Partial CDR3 DNA: TGTGCCAGCAGCTTACAAGGGTACAACACTGAA. This encodes CASSLQGYNTE. The CDR3 as a whole reads CASSLQGYNTEAFF.

Note on this clone: The CDR3 is cut off 3 residues early in the read; its end comes from the germline J gene. V and J are TRBV5-1 and TRBJ2-1; 8 bases align to TRBD1. There are 15 residues in the CDR3. The V gene's germline CDR1 is SGHRS and CDR2 YFSETQ. The trim removed 5 bases at V and 7 bases at J, leaving 11 bases unmatched. CDR3 bases read: TGCGCCAGCAGAAAACCGGGACAGGTTGAAAATGAG. This codes for CASRKPGQVENE. The entire CDR3 is CASRKPGQVENEQFF.

A remark on this clone: The read terminates 3 residues ahead of where the CDR3 ends, so the germline J gene completes it. The chain has TRBV30 and TRBJ1-1; perhaps TRBD1 as D (6 bases). CDR3 size: 14 residues. Trimming took off 2 bases at V and 4 bases at J, with 14 bases between the two ends. Germline V gives CDR1 GTSNPN, CDR2 SVGIG (reference sequence). The CDR3 bases that were read are TGTGCCTGGAGTATAATTTCAGGGGCCACTGAA. Its protein is CAWSIISGATE. The whole CDR3 region reads CAWSIISGATEAFF.

Measured by frequency, this clone is medium-sized. The observed sequence ends 3 residues before the CDR3 terminus, with the missing tail filled in from the germline J gene. The chain combines TRBV6-2 or TRBV6-3 with TRBJ2-2; TRBD2 matches at 8 bases. V lost 6 bases, J lost 3 bases, and 6 bases stayed unmatched. Germline CDR1 MNHEY, CDR2 SVGEGT. The CDR3 loop spans 15 amino acids. The CDR3: CASSPGLDYTGELFF. The CDR3 bases that were read are TGTGCCAGCAGCCCGGGACTAGATTACACCGGGGAG.

As regards this clone: The sequenced fragment ends 3 residues before the CDR3 boundary, so the rest is inferred from the germline J gene. The chain carries TRBV30 and TRBJ1-1; TRBD1 matches 10 bases. CDR3 length equals 13 residues. Germline V gene data show CDR1 as GTSNPN and CDR2 as SVGIG (reference sequence). Germline trimming cut 5 bases from V and 0 bases from J; bases unmatched to any gene: 0. The CDR3: CAWGTGVNTEAFF. The DNA read from the CDR3 is TGTGCCTGGGGGACAGGGGTGAACACTGAA.

A word on this clone: The sequence runs out 3 residues before the end of the CDR3; the remainder is reconstructed from the germline J gene. The chain is built from TRBV7-2 and TRBJ1-2; D gene uncertain. Germline V gene data show CDR1 as SGHTA and CDR2 as FQGNSA. CDR3 length: 13 residues. Deletions cut 5 bases from V and 3 bases from J, with 10 bases between. The covered CDR3 bases are TGTGCCAGCAGCCTCGTCGGGGACTATGGC. This encodes CASSLVGDYG. In full, the CDR3 is CASSLVGDYGYTF.

A remark on this clone: The read comes to an end 3 residues before the CDR3 does, leaving the germline J gene to fill in the end. V and J are TRBV2 and TRBJ2-5, with 16 bases that match TRBD2. Germline V gene data show CDR1 as SNHLY and CDR2 as FYNNEI. Unmatched junction bases numbered 6, after V lost 6 bases and J lost 5 bases. CDR3 length: 16 residues. The covered CDR3 bases are TGTGCCAGCAGCGGGACTAGCGGGAGGGTTCAGGAGACC. It encodes CASSGTSGRVQET. The entire CDR3 reads CASSGTSGRVQETQYF.

Concerning this clone itself: The CDR3 end falls 3 residues outside the read, so it is completed with the germline J gene. The chain couples TRBV19 to TRBJ2-5; tentative D call: TRBD2 (6 bases). V shed 7 bases and J shed 2 bases, with 17 bases lying between them. CDR3 length: 15 residues. Germline V gene lookup returns CDR1 LNHDA and CDR2 SQIVND (reference sequence). CDR3 loop: CASKGSVGGQETQYF. The covered CDR3 bases are TGTGCCAGTAAGGGGAGCGTGGGAGGTCAAGAGACC.

Turning to this clone: The read ends 3 residues before the CDR3 terminus; that terminus is restored from the germline J gene. The V and J genes are TRBV4-2 and TRBJ1-4; TRBD1 might be the D (5 bases). The CDR3 sequence is 16 residues long. Per germline, CDR1 LGHNA and CDR2 YNFKEQ. V was clipped by 0 bases and J by 3 bases, with 11 bases between them. CDR3 region: CASSQERGGANEKLFF. The covered CDR3 bases are TGTGCCAGCAGCCAAGAGAGGGGAGGAGCTAATGAAAAA.

With respect to this clone: The read halts 3 residues ahead of the CDR3 end, with the missing end drawn from the germline J gene. J is TRBJ2-7 and V is TRBV10-3; D perhaps matches TRBD1 (7 bases). The germline CDR1 and CDR2 sequences are ENHRY and SYGVKD. This CDR3 contains 12 residues. Trimming stripped 10 bases from V and 3 bases from J, with 13 bases between. The covered CDR3 bases are TGTGCCACCGGCCAGGGGGGCTACGAG. Amino acids: CATGQGGYE. The entire CDR3 protein reads CATGQGGYEQYF.

Worth noting for this clone: From the germline J gene comes the end of the CDR3, since the read stops 3 residues before it. This rearrangement joins TRBV29-1 to TRBJ2-3; 11 nucleotides agree with TRBD2. V shed 7 bases and J 6 bases; nucleotides not matched to a gene: 18. The germline CDR1 and CDR2 sequences are SQVTM and ANQGSEA. CDR3 size: 17 residues. The CDR3 region is CSAAFLTSGSMADTQYF. The DNA read from the CDR3 is TGCAGCGCAGCTTTCTTAACTAGCGGGAGTATGGCGGATACG.

As to this clone: Sequencing ends 3 residues short of the CDR3 end; the germline J gene provides the rest. This sequence joins TRBV18 and TRBJ1-2, with D hard to call. Germline V gene sequence: CDR1 KGHSH, CDR2 LQKENI. CDR3 length equals 15 residues. The CDR3 protein is CASSLSTAIKADYTF. Incomplete CDR3 DNA: TGTGCCAGCTCACTCAGTACAGCAATCAAGGCTGAC.

For this clone: Read data end 3 residues before the CDR3 end; the end is taken from the germline J gene. The chain is built from TRBV14 and TRBJ2-3; 7 bases agree with TRBD2. The CDR3 is 13 amino acids. The germline CDR1 and CDR2 sequences are SGHDN and FVKESK. The ends lost 4 bases at V and 8 bases at J; junction bases unmatched: 6. CDR3 bases read: TGTGCCAGCAGCCCCGGACTAGAGGGTACG. This translates into CASSPGLEGT. The CDR3 reads in full as CASSPGLEGTQYF.

In the case of this clone: The read is 3 residues too short to cover the CDR3 end, so that end is filled in from the germline J gene. The chain links TRBV5-1 to TRBJ2-3; TRBD2 matches 9 bases. The V segment lost 7 bases and the J segment 4 bases; nucleotides outside the gene matches: 10. The CDR3 runs 15 residues. Germline loops: CDR1 SGHRS, CDR2 YFSETQ. CDR3 residues: CASALSGGGADTQYF. The covered CDR3 bases are TGCGCCAGCGCCCTTAGCGGGGGCGGCGCAGATACG.

In regard to this clone: The read halts 3 residues ahead of the CDR3 end, with the missing end drawn from the germline J gene. The genes are TRBV12-5 and TRBJ2-7; the match to TRBD1 covers 7 bases. The CDR3 covers 18 residues. Germline lookup yields CDR1 LGHNT and CDR2 FRNRAP. The V gene end was trimmed by 0 bases and the J gene end by 3 bases; junction bases not matched to a gene: 14. The CDR3 sequence: CASGLVEFNGRGNYEQYF. Partial CDR3 DNA: TGTGCTAGTGGTTTGGTAGAGTTCAATGGCAGGGGGAACTACGAG.

As for this clone: The read terminates 3 residues ahead of where the CDR3 ends, so the germline J gene completes it. The genes are TRBV2 and TRBJ1-2; D remains unclear. This CDR3 has 15 residues. Germline assignment: CDR1 SNHLY and CDR2 FYNNEI. CDR3 DNA (partial): TGTGCCAGCGTGCCGTCAGCAACAGTTTCCTACGAC. Translation: CASVPSATVSYD. The full CDR3 sequence reads CASVPSATVSYDYTF.

Partial CDR3 DNA: TGTGCCAGCAGCTCAGACGGGCCAGGGGAA. It encodes CASSSDGPGE. The full CDR3 sequence reads CASSSDGPGEAFF. This sequence joins TRBV7-9 and TRBJ1-1; perhaps TRBD1 as D (5 bases). The read halts 3 residues ahead of the CDR3 end, with the missing end drawn from the germline J gene. The CDR3 spans 13 residues. Germline CDR1 SEHNR, CDR2 FQNEAQ (reference sequence).